This T cell receptor (beta chain) was captured by sequencing in a study of tumor-infiltrating lymphocytes in primary liver carcinoma. In its sample, this clonotype was seen a few times. What it recognizes is unknown. A read error is possible here, since a much larger clone lies one base away. The blood RNA (from unsorted whole blood) was obtained, and germline DNA was also extracted. What was collected before surgery was four milliliters of peripheral blood. With a constant-region primer, TCR beta cDNA was made from 450 to 550 ng of total RNA. Generation of the TCR beta libraries relied on three nested multiplex PCR rounds using slightly modified ARM-PCR. MiXCR, run by TCRdb on the multiplex PCR reads, gives a single entry per CDR3 protein. This table holds some 320,000 distinct CDR3 sequences, 65% found once. Study results and caveats: Tumor tissue displayed a significantly greater top-250-clone fraction than blood (p = 0.039). CD4+ and CD8+ repertoires could not be compared in these unsorted bulk samples.

The source material was peripheral blood. This receptor was obtained from a middle-aged man with primary liver carcinoma and hepatitis B virus infection.

The chain's CDR3 is CVSSQQRGETQYF. DNA for the CDR3: TGCGTCAGCAGCCAGCAAAGGGGGGAGACCCAGTACTTC. This sequence joins TRBV4-1 and TRBJ2-5, with D possibly being TRBD1 (6 bases). Germline V gene lookup returns CDR1 MGHRA and CDR2 YSYEKL. The CDR3 runs 13 residues.